Listed below are T cell receptor beta chains from one sample, sequenced in a study of OX40 agonist ivuxolimab in advanced cancers. This table comes from immunoSEQ multiplex PCR, and its TCRdb copy is limited to in-frame clones, with some not included. The sample lists 90,000 to 100,000 clones, 91% occurring once. The source material was CD4+ or CD8+ T cells sorted from blood, sampled in a trial of the OX40 agonist ivuxolimab. The source of these receptors is an adult with an advanced solid tumor such as melanoma, head and neck, liver or kidney cancer. Each CDR3 is given with its conserved first and last residue. The D gene is left open where the match is weak. Rows may omit the clone size; those that give it use once, few, many or a size class.

size	D	V	J	DNA	CDR3
.	TRBD1	TRBV6-5	TRBJ1-4	TGTGCCAGCAGTAGGGACAGCGCAACTAATGAAAAACTGTTTTTT	CASSRDSATNEKLFF
.	.	TRBV7-8	TRBJ1-5	TGTGCCAGCAGCCCACTGGGGGGCGGAACAACCGGCAATCAGCCCCAGCATTTT	CASSPLGGGTTGNQPQHF
.	.	TRBV5-1	TRBJ2-7	TGCGCCAGCAGCCCTCCCTTGGACCCGGCAGGGGAGCAGTACTTC	CASSPPLDPAGEQYF
.	.	TRBV5-1	TRBJ1-5	TGCGCCAGCAGCTTAGGGGCCCCTCAGCCCCAGCATTTT	CASSLGAPQPQHF
.	.	TRBV7-2	TRBJ2-3	TGTGCCAGCAGCTTAGCGTTGCTCTTCACAGATACGCAGTATTTT	CASSLALLFTDTQYF
.	.	TRBV27	TRBJ2-2	TGTGCCAGCGGGGGGACAGCGAACACCGGGGAGCTGTTTTTT	CASGGTANTGELFF
.	.	TRBV27	TRBJ2-1	TGTGCCAGCAGGATGACAGGTTCTAACAATGAGCAGTTCTTC	CASRMTGSNNEQFF
.	TRBD2	TRBV12-5	TRBJ2-3	TGTGCTAGTGGTCAGCGGGGGGGAGATACGCAGTATTTT	CASGQRGGDTQYF
.	TRBD1	TRBV4-1	TRBJ2-2	TGCGCCAGCAGCCCCATTAAGTTCTGGACAGGGCATACCGGGGAGCTGTTTTTT	CASSPIKFWTGHTGELFF
.	.	TRBV28	TRBJ1-5	TGTGCCAGCAAACCGACAGCCATCTATAGCAATCAGCCCCAGCATTTT	CASKPTAIYSNQPQHF
few	TRBD2	TRBV6-5	TRBJ2-1	TGTGCCAGCAGTTCTCCGACTAGCGGGAACTACAATGAGCAGTTCTTC	CASSSPTSGNYNEQFF